A single sample gave rise to the 19 T cell receptor beta chains below, sequenced in a study of T cell repertoires in aging, cancer and after chemotherapy. A mixed TRB-A/B primer pool amplified rearranged TRB by multiplex touch-down PCR. Each CDR3 protein is one row after TCRdb ran MiXCR on the multiplex PCR reads. This table holds approximately 9,000 distinct CDR3 sequences, roughly 25% found once. The template was genomic DNA from peripheral blood, not RNA. The material sequenced was blood. The receptors originated from a human donor with a blood cancer.

This clonotype qualifies as medium-sized. This chain connects TRBV6-2 or TRBV6-3 to TRBJ2-1; TRBD2 agrees at 10 bases. CDR1 is MNHEY and CDR2 is SVGEGT in the germline V gene. This CDR3 comprises 15 residues. V trimming: 6 bases; J trimming: 2 bases; junction bases outside the gene matches: 4. CDR3: CASRESGGAYNEQFF. CDR3 nucleotide sequence: TGTGCCAGCAGGGAGAGCGGGGGGGCCTACAATGAGCAGTTCTTC.

This chain connects TRBV6-2 or TRBV6-3 to TRBJ2-7, with 11 bases aligning to TRBD2. CDR3 length equals 18 residues. V shed 5 bases, J shed 2 bases, and the junction held 14 bases outside the gene matches. Germline-derived CDR1 and CDR2 are MNHEY and SVGEGT. The CDR3 is CASSPPTSGGGNPYEQYF. In nucleotides, the CDR3 is TGTGCCAGCAGTCCCCCCACTAGCGGGGGCGGAAACCCCTACGAGCAGTACTTC.

By proportion, this clonotype is medium-sized. The chain recombines TRBV15 with TRBJ2-1, with D possibly matching TRBD1 (6 bases). Germline lookup yields CDR1 LNHNV and CDR2 YYDKDF (reference sequence). This CDR3 has 15 residues. Trimming removed 1 base from V and 3 bases from J, with 10 bases in between. The CDR3 sequence: CATSRVTGSYNEQFF. CDR3 nucleotide sequence: TGTGCCACCAGCAGAGTGACAGGAAGCTACAATGAGCAGTTCTTC.

J is TRBJ1-2 and V is TRBV24-1; perhaps TRBD1 as D (5 bases). Trimming cost V 5 bases and J 4 bases, with 10 bases left between them. The CDR3 length is 13 residues. Germline CDR1 KGHDR, CDR2 SFDVKD. The CDR3 nucleotides read TGTGCCACCAGTGGTTCAGGGCCCTATGGCTACACCTTC. Translated: CATSGSGPYGYTF.

This clonotype has a count of ten or more. The chain is built from TRBV6-5 and TRBJ1-1; a possible D gene is TRBD1 (6 bases). CDR1 and CDR2 (germline): MNHEY, SVGAGI. CDR3 length: 12 residues. The V end was cut by 6 bases, the J end by 5 bases, with 10 bases between. DNA of the CDR3: TGTGCCAGCAGGTTCAGGGGAACTGAAGCTTTCTTT. Amino acid sequence: CASRFRGTEAFF.

By share of the sample, this clonotype is medium-sized (0.01 to 0.1%). V and J are TRBV7-6 and TRBJ1-1; 9 bases are a match to TRBD1. The CDR3 covers 15 residues. The germline V gene has CDR1 SGHVS and CDR2 FNYEAQ. Losses at the gene ends were 5 bases for V and 1 base for J; bases not matched to a gene: 5. CDR3 residues: CASSLLTGGNTEAFF. Here the CDR3 DNA reads TGTGCCAGCAGCCTTCTGACAGGGGGGAACACTGAAGCTTTCTTT.

By share, this clonotype counts as medium-sized. The chain is built from TRBV6-2 or TRBV6-3 and TRBJ2-3; 9 bases line up with TRBD2. This CDR3 contains 16 residues. J gave up 3 bases and V 5 bases, and 9 bases lay outside the gene matches. Germline-derived CDR1 and CDR2 are MNHEY and SVGEGT. In DNA form, the CDR3 reads TGTGCCAGCAGTGCAGGGGCTAGCGGGATAACAGATACGCAGTATTTT. Translating gives CASSAGASGITDTQYF.

This clonotype is judged medium-sized (0.01 to 0.1%). V is TRBV6-2 or TRBV6-3 and J is TRBJ1-1, with a possible D match to TRBD1 (6 bases). The V gene's germline CDR1 is MNHEY and CDR2 SVGEGT. CDR3 length: 14 residues. With 5 bases removed from V and 4 bases from J, the gap between germline ends came to 14 bases. The chain's CDR3 is CASSLQGGGTEAFF. CDR3 sequence (DNA): TGTGCCAGCAGTCTACAGGGAGGCGGCACTGAAGCTTTCTTT.

Relative to its sample, this clonotype is medium-sized. The chain combines TRBV19 with TRBJ2-7, with a possible D match to TRBD2 (6 bases). Trimming left V 5 bases short and J 5 bases short, with 16 bases between. The CDR3 spans 14 residues. CDR1 and CDR2 (germline): LNHDA, SQIVND (reference sequence). The CDR3 loop is CASSFLGGTNEQYF. CDR3 DNA sequence: TGTGCCAGTAGTTTCCTAGGAGGGACGAACGAGCAGTACTTC. Looking up the rest from reference TRBV19 and TRBJ2-7 gives the full variable domain: DGGITQSPKYLFRKEGQNVTLSCEQNLNHDAMYWYRQDPGQGLRLIYYSQIVNDFQKGDIAEGYSVSREKKESFPLTVTSAQKNPTAFYLCASSFLGGTNEQYFGPGTRLTVT.

The CDR3, as DNA: TGTGCCAGCAGCCTCTGGGCTAGCGGGTACAATGAGCAGTTCTTC. Translated: CASSLWASGYNEQFF. The chain combines TRBV6-6 with TRBJ2-1; 8 nucleotides line up with TRBD2. Germline CDR1 and CDR2: MNHNY and SVGAGI (reference sequence). With 6 bases clipped from V and 4 bases from J, the junction kept 8 bases outside the gene matches. The CDR3 sequence is 15 residues long.

V is TRBV27 and J is TRBJ2-7, with D possibly being TRBD1 or TRBD2 (6 bases each). From germline, CDR1 is MNHEY and CDR2 SMNVEV (reference sequence). The V end lost 3 bases, the J end lost 6 bases, and 9 bases lay between the germline ends. The CDR3 length is 12 residues. CDR3 sequence (DNA): TGTGCCAGCAGTTTCGGAGGGGGCGAGCAGTACTTC. Its protein is CASSFGGGEQYF.

By share, this clonotype counts as medium-sized (0.01 to 0.1%). The CDR3 loop is CASSEYGRVTDTQYF. The CDR3 nucleotides read TGTGCCAGCAGTGAATACGGGAGGGTCACAGATACGCAGTATTTT. The chain recombines TRBV6-1 with TRBJ2-3, with TRBD2 matching over 8 bases. There are 15 residues in the CDR3. Germline V gene sequence: CDR1 MNHNS, CDR2 SASEGT. V trimming: 2 bases; J trimming: 2 bases; junction bases outside the gene matches: 3.

This clonotype is classed as medium-sized (0.01 to 0.1%). CDR3 nucleotides: TGTGCCAGCAGCTTGGAGGGCGCCACAGATACGCAGTATTTT. It translates to CASSLEGATDTQYF. The rearrangement uses TRBV5-4 and TRBJ2-3; D gene uncertain. The length of the CDR3 is 14 residues. The germline CDR1 and CDR2 sequences are SGHNT and YYREEE (reference sequence). V lost 0 bases and J 2 bases, leaving 7 bases between the germline ends.

Details on this clonotype: Germline and junction disagree at one end, which may indicate a read error. The CDR3 coding sequence is TGCGCCAGCAGTCACCCGGCAGTCACTGGAAACACCATATATTTT. It codes for CASSHPAVTGNTIYF. This chain joins TRBV4-2 and TRBJ1-3, with D unresolved. The CDR3 consists of 15 residues. Germline V lookup: CDR1 LGHNA, CDR2 YNFKEQ.

Within the sample, this clonotype is medium-sized. This chain joins TRBV27 and TRBJ2-2; D is possibly TRBD1 (6 bases). This CDR3 contains 15 residues. V lost 4 bases, J lost 2 bases, and 11 bases lay in between. Germline V lookup: CDR1 MNHEY, CDR2 SMNVEV (reference sequence). CDR3 in amino acids: CASSSWTENTGELFF. CDR3 DNA sequence: TGTGCCAGCAGTTCCTGGACAGAAAACACCGGGGAGCTGTTTTTT.

Only a few counts were recorded for this clonotype. V is TRBV4-3 and J is TRBJ2-2; D call uncertain. CDR1 is LGHNA, CDR2 YSLEER, per germline. V shed 0 bases and J shed 2 bases, with 22 bases lying between them. This CDR3 region has 20 residues. CDR3 protein: CASSQEAPATPNLNTGELFF. The CDR3, as DNA: TGCGCCAGCAGCCAAGAAGCCCCCGCGACACCGAACCTTAACACCGGGGAGCTGTTTTTT.

V gene TRBV19 combines with J gene TRBJ2-5, with 8 bases fitting TRBD1. This CDR3 spans 13 amino acids. Trimming cost V 5 bases and J 5 bases; bases outside gene matches: 4. Per germline, CDR1 LNHDA and CDR2 SQIVND (reference sequence). The CDR3 here is CASSGGQVETQYF. The CDR3 nucleotides read TGTGCCAGTAGTGGGGGACAGGTCGAGACCCAGTACTTC.

This clonotype is deemed medium-sized. The V call is TRBV6-1, the J call TRBJ1-6, with 7 nucleotides matching TRBD1. With 8 bases clipped from V and 1 base from J, the junction kept 5 bases outside the gene matches. The CDR3 totals 15 residues. The germline gives CDR1 MNHNS, CDR2 SASEGT. DNA of the CDR3: TGTGCCAGCCGCGACAGGGTATCCTATAATTCACCCCTCCACTTT. Protein product: CASRDRVSYNSPLHF.

This clonotype is medium-sized (0.01 to 0.1%) by share. J is TRBJ2-3 and V is TRBV27; no clear D. Trimming shortened V by 2 bases and J by 0 bases, and 12 bases separated the two germline ends. This CDR3 is built from 16 residues. CDR1 and CDR2 (germline): MNHEY, SMNVEV (reference sequence). Here the CDR3 reads CASSLEWAVSTDTQYF. The CDR3 bases are TGTGCCAGCAGTTTAGAATGGGCGGTTAGCACAGATACGCAGTATTTT.